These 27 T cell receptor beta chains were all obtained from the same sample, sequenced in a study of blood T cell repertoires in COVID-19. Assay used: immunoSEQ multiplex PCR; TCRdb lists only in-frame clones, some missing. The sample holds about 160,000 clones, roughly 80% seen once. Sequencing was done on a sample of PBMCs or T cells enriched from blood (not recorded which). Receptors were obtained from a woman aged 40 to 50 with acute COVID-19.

The CDR3 sequence: CSVLGTGQETQYF. CDR3 DNA: TGCAGCGTCCTGGGGACAGGCCAAGAGACCCAGTACTTC. This chain uses TRBV29-1 with TRBJ2-5, with 8 positions matching TRBD1. Germline loops: CDR1 SQVTM, CDR2 ANQGSEA. The CDR3 is 13 residues long. The ends lost 6 bases at V and 1 base at J; junction bases unmatched: 4.

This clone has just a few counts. CDR3 amino acids: CASNPSGTYNEQFF. The CDR3, as DNA: TGCGCCAGCAACCCTAGCGGAACCTACAATGAGCAGTTCTTC. The chain joins TRBV5-1 to TRBJ2-1; TRBD2 matches at 7 bases. The ends lost 6 bases at V and 2 bases at J; junction bases unmatched: 5. Germline V lookup: CDR1 SGHRS, CDR2 YFSETQ. The CDR3 sequence is 14 residues long.

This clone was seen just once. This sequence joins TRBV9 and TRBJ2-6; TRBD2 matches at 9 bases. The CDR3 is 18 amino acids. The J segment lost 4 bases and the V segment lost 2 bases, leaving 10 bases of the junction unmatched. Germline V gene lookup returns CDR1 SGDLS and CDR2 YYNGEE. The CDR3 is CASSVSSGDLNGANVLTF. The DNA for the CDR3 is TGTGCCAGCAGCGTGTCTAGCGGGGACCTTAACGGGGCCAACGTCCTGACTTTC.

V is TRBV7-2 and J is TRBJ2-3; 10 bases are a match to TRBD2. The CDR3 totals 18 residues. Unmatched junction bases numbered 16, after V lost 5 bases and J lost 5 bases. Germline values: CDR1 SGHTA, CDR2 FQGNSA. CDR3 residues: CASSLPAAGGPIEDTQYF. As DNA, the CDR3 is TGTGCCAGCAGCCTCCCAGCAGCGGGAGGGCCTATCGAAGATACGCAGTATTTT. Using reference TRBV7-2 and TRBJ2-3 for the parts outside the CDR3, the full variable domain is GAGVSQSPSNKVTEKGKDVELRCDPISGHTALYWYRQSLGQGLEFLIYFQGNSAPDKSGLPSDRFSAERTGGSVSTLTIQRTQQEDSAVYLCASSLPAAGGPIEDTQYFGPGTRLTVL.

Here the CDR3 DNA reads TGTGCCAGCAGCTTAGCAGAGGAAGCTTTCTTT. Its translation is CASSLAEEAFF. The J gene is TRBJ1-1, the V gene TRBV11-1; D remains ambiguous. In germline, CDR1 is SGHAT, CDR2 FQDESV (reference sequence). The CDR3 runs to 11 residues. V gave up 0 bases and J gave up 8 bases, with 4 bases separating them.

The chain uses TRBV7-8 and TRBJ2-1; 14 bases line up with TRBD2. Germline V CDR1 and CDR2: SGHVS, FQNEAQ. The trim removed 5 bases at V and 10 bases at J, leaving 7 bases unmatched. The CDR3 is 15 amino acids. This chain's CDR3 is CASSAGLAGVVEQFF. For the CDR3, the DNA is TGTGCCAGCAGCGCGGGACTAGCGGGAGTAGTGGAGCAGTTCTTC. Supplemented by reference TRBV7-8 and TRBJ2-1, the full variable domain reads GAGVSQSPRYKVAKRGQDVALRCDPISGHVSLFWYQQALGQGPEFLTYFQNEAQLDKSGLPSDRFFAERPEGSVSTLKIQRTQQEDSAVYLCASSAGLAGVVEQFFGPGTRLTVL.

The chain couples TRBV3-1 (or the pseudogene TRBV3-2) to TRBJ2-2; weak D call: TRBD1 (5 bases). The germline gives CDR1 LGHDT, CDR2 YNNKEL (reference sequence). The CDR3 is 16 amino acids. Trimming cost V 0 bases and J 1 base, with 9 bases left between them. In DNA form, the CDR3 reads TGTGCCAGCAGCCAAGATTCAGGGATGAACACCGGGGAGCTGTTTTTT. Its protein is CASSQDSGMNTGELFF.

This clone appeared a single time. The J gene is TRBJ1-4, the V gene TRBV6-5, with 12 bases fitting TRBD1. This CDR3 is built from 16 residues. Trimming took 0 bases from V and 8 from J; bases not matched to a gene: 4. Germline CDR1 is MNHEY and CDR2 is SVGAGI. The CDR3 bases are TGTGCCAGCAGTTACTCTGGGACAGGGGGCGACGAAAAACTGTTTTTT. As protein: CASSYSGTGGDEKLFF.

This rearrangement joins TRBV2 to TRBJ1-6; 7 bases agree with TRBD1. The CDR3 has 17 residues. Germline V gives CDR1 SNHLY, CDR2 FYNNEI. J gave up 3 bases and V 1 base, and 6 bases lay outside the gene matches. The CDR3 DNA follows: TGTGCCAGCAGTGAAGGTGGACAGGCCGGCTATAATTCACCCCTCCACTTT. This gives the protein CASSEGGQAGYNSPLHF.

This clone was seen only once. CDR3 bases: TGTGCCAGCAGCTTAGAGGGGTGGGTCGGGGGTAACACTGAAGCTTTCTTT. It encodes CASSLEGWVGGNTEAFF. This rearrangement joins TRBV7-9 to TRBJ1-1; D perhaps matches TRBD1 (5 bases). V lost 1 base and J 2 bases, leaving 17 bases between the germline ends. Germline V CDR1 and CDR2: SEHNR, FQNEAQ (reference sequence). The CDR3 spans 17 residues.

The CDR3 sequence: CASSSPTSGSETQYF. The CDR3 DNA reads as TGTGCCAGCAGTTCCCCCACTAGCGGGAGTGAGACCCAGTACTTC. This chain links TRBV6-9 with TRBJ2-5, with 11 nucleotides matching TRBD2. The CDR3 has 15 residues. Germline V lookup: CDR1 MNHGY, CDR2 SVAAGI. With 4 bases clipped from V and 5 bases from J, the junction kept 6 bases outside the gene matches.

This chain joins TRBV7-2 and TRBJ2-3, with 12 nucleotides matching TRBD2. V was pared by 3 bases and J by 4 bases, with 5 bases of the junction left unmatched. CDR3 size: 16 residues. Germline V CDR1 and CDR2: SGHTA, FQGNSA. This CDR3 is CASSFSTSGSADTQYF. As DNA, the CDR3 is TGTGCCAGCAGCTTTTCGACTAGCGGGAGTGCAGATACGCAGTATTTT.

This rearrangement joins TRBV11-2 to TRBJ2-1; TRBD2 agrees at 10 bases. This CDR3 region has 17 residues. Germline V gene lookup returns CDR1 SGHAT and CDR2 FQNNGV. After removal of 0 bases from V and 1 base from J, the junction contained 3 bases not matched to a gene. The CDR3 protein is CASSLEGAGGSYNEQFF. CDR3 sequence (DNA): TGTGCCAGCAGCTTAGAGGGAGCGGGAGGGTCCTACAATGAGCAGTTCTTC.

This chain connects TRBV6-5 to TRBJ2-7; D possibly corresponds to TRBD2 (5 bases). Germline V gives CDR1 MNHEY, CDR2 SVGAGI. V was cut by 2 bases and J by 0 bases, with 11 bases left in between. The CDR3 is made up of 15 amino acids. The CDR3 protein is CASSYGGSLSYEQYF. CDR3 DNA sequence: TGTGCCAGCAGTTACGGCGGGTCCCTCTCCTACGAGCAGTACTTC.

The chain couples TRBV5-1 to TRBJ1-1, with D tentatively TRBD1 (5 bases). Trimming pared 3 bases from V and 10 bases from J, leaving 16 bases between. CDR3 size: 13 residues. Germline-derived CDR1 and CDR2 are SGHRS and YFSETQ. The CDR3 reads CASSSEGRAAAFF. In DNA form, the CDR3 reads TGCGCCAGCAGCTCGGAGGGGCGGGCGGCAGCTTTCTTT.

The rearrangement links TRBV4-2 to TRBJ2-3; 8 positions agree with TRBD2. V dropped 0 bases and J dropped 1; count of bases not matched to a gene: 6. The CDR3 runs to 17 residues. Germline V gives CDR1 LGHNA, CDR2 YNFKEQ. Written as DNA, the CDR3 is TGTGCCAGCAGCCAAGATCCAGCACTAGCGGGCACAGATACGCAGTATTTT. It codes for CASSQDPALAGTDTQYF.

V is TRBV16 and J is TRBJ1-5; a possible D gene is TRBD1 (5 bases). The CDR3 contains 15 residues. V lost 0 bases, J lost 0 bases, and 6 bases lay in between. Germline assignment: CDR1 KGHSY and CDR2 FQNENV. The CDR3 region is CASSQSTDSNQPQHF. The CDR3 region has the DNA TGTGCCAGCAGCCAATCGACAGATAGCAATCAGCCCCAGCATTTT.

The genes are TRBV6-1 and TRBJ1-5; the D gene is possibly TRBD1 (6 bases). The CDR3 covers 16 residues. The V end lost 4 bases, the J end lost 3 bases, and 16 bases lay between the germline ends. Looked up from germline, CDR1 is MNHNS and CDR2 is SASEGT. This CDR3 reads CASSAVRTVFNQPQHF. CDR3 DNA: TGTGCCAGCAGTGCTGTGAGGACAGTGTTCAATCAGCCCCAGCATTTT.

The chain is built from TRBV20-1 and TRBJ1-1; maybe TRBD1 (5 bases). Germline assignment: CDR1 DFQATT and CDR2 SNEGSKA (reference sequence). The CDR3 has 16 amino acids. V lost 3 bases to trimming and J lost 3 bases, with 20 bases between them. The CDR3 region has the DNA TGCAGTGCTAGTGCATCATCCCAGGGTACGGACACTGAAGCTTTCTTT. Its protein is CSASASSQGTDTEAFF.

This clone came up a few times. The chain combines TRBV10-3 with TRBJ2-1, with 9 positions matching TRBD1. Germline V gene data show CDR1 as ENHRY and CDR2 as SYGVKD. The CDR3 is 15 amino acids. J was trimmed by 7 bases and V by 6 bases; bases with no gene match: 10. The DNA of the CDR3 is TGTGCCATCAGAGCGAACACAGGGGGCTCGAATGAGCAGTTCTTC. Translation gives CAIRANTGGSNEQFF.

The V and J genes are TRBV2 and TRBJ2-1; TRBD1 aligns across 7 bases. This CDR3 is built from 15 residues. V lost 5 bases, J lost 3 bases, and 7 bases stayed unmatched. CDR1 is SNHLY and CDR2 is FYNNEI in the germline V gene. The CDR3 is CASSSPGQSYNEQFF. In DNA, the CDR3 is TGTGCCAGCAGTTCACCGGGACAGAGCTACAATGAGCAGTTCTTC.

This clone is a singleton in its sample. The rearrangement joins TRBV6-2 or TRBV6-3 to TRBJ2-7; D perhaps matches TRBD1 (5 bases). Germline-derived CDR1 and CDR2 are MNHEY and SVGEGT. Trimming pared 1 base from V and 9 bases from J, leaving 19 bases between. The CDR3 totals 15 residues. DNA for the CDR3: TGTGCCAGCAGTTACTATCTGCAGGGTAAAACATGGCAGTACTTC. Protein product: CASSYYLQGKTWQYF.

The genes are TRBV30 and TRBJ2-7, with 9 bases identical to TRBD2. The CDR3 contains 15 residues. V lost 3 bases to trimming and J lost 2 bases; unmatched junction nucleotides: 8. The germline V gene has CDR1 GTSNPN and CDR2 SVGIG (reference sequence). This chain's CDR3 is CAWRNLAGIPYEQYV. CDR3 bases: TGTGCCTGGAGGAATCTAGCGGGGATACCCTACGAGCAGTACGTC.

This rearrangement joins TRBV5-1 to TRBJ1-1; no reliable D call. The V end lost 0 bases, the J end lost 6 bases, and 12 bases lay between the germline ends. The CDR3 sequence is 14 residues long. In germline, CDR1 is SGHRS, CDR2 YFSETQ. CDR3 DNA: TGCGCCAGCAGCTTGGCCGGGGAGGGAGCTGAAGCTTTCTTT. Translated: CASSLAGEGAEAFF.

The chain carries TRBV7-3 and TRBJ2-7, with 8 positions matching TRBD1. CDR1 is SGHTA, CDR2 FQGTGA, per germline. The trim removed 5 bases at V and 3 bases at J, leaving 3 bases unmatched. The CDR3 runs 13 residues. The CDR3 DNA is TGTGCCAGCAGCCCAGACAGGGGCTACGAGCAGTACTTC. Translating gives CASSPDRGYEQYF.

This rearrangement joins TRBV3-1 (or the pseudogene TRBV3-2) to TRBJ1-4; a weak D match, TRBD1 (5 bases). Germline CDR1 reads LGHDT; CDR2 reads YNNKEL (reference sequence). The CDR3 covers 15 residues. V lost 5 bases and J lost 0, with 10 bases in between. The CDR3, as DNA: TGTGCCAGCAGCGCCCAGGGCTCAACTAATGAAAAACTGTTTTTT. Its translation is CASSAQGSTNEKLFF.

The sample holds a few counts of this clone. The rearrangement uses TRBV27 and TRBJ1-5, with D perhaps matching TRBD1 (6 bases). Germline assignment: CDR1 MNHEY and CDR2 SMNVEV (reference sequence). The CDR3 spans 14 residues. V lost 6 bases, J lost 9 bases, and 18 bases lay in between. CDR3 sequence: CASRKRTDLGPQHF. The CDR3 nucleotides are TGTGCCAGCAGGAAAAGGACAGACTTGGGGCCCCAGCATTTT.